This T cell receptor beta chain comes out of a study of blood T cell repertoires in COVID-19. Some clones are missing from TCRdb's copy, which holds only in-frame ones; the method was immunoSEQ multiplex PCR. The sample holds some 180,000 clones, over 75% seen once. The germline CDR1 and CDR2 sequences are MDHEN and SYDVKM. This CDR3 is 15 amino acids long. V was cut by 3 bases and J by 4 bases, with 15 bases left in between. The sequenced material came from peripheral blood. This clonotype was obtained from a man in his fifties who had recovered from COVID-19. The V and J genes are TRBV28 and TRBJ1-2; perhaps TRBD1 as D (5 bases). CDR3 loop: CASSFGDRDVYGYTF. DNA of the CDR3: TGTGCCAGCAGTTTTGGAGACAGAGACGTCTATGGCTACACCTTC.